The 15 T cell receptor beta chains below were found in one sample sequenced in a study of metastatic and nonmetastatic thyroid tumors. TCRdb ran MiXCR on the PCR reads. There are 15,000 to 20,000 clones in the sample; 25% to 35% occur only once, and around 25% lies in the top ten. Patients underwent thyroid surgery, and none had received any treatment before it. Material for sequencing was tumor tissue. The receptors here all came from a male donor with papillary thyroid cancer or a benign thyroid nodule (not recorded which). Some clones in this sample may be carry-over from other donors' samples.

The genes are TRBV2 and TRBJ2-7, with unresolved D. The CDR3 loop spans 14 amino acids. Germline assignment: CDR1 SNHLY and CDR2 FYNNEI. Trimming took off 8 bases at V and 3 bases at J, with 17 bases between the two ends. CDR3 bases: TGTGCCAGCGAATCCGGTACAGTGTACTACGAGCAGTACTTC. Translation gives CASESGTVYYEQYF.

V is TRBV11-2 and J is TRBJ2-1; D is unresolved. Trimming left V 5 bases short and J 13 bases short, with 18 bases between. In germline, CDR1 is SGHAT, CDR2 FQNNGV. The CDR3 is 13 amino acids. CDR3 nucleotide sequence: TGTGCCAGCAGCGGGATGTCGTACAATTATCAGTTCTTC. Translation: CASSGMSYNYQFF. The full variable domain, in which reference TRBV11-2 and TRBJ2-1 provide the parts outside the CDR3, is EAGVAQSPRYKIIEKRQSVAFWCNPISGHATLYWYQQILGQGPKLLIQFQNNGVVDDSQLPKDRFSAERLKGVDSTLKIQPAKLEDSAVYLCASSGMSYNYQFFGPGTRLTVL.

By proportion, this clone is medium-sized. V gene TRBV6-1 combines with J gene TRBJ2-7; 14 bases are a match to TRBD2. The CDR3 covers 16 residues. The trim removed 4 bases at V and 3 bases at J, leaving 5 bases unmatched. CDR1 and CDR2 from the germline V gene are MNHNS and SASEGT. The CDR3 is CASSAPGTSGGYEQYF. The CDR3 DNA is TGTGCCAGCAGTGCACCGGGGACTAGCGGGGGCTACGAGCAGTACTTC.

This clone has at least ten counts. The sample holds other DNA sequences that translate to the same CDR3. The chain combines TRBV29-1 with TRBJ1-4; D is possibly TRBD1 (5 bases). With 6 bases removed from V and 7 bases from J, the gap between germline ends came to 18 bases. Germline CDR1 SQVTM, CDR2 ANQGSEA. The CDR3 is 14 amino acids. CDR3 in amino acids: CSVETGTRGEKLFF. In DNA form, the CDR3 reads TGCAGCGTGGAAACCGGGACCAGAGGTGAAAAACTGTTTTTT.

This chain connects TRBV7-9 to TRBJ2-1; 9 bases line up with TRBD2. Germline V gene lookup returns CDR1 SEHNR and CDR2 FQNEAQ (reference sequence). CDR3 length: 14 residues. Trimming at V came to 4 bases and at J to 6 bases, leaving 4 bases not matched to a gene. Here the CDR3 reads CASSSLAGSNEQFF. For the CDR3, the DNA is TGTGCCAGCAGCTCCCTAGCGGGATCCAATGAGCAGTTCTTC. The full variable domain, with the rest looked up from reference TRBV7-9 and TRBJ2-1, is DTGVSQNPRHKITKRGQNVTFRCDPISEHNRLYWYRQTLGQGPEFLTYFQNEAQLEKSRLLSDRFSAERPKGSFSTLEIQRTEQGDSAMYLCASSSLAGSNEQFFGPGTRLTVL.

V is TRBV7-2 and J is TRBJ2-7; D is perhaps TRBD1 or TRBD2 (6 bases each). The CDR3 runs 14 residues. From germline, CDR1 is SGHTA and CDR2 FQGNSA. The V end lost 7 bases, the J end lost 6 bases, and 19 bases lay between the germline ends. CDR3 loop: CASKSRGRTSEQYF. CDR3 DNA: TGTGCCAGCAAATCGAGGGGGAGGACCTCCGAGCAGTACTTC.

This chain uses TRBV11-2 with TRBJ1-6; D not certain. Germline CDR1 SGHAT, CDR2 FQNNGV. Trimming cost V 1 base and J 9 bases, with 7 bases left between them. The CDR3 is made up of 13 amino acids. Here the CDR3 reads CASSLGGGSPLHF. For the CDR3, the DNA is TGTGCCAGCAGCTTAGGCGGCGGTTCACCCCTCCACTTT.

This clone qualifies as medium-sized. The gene calls are TRBV2 and TRBJ2-7; TRBD1 agrees at 10 bases. The germline gives CDR1 SNHLY, CDR2 FYNNEI. J lost 1 base, V lost 7 bases, and 4 bases had no gene match. The CDR3 has 14 residues. The CDR3 DNA reads as TGTGCCAGCATTCGACAGGGGGCGTCCTACGAGCAGTACTTC. It is translated as CASIRQGASYEQYF.

This clone was counted between two and nine times. The chain couples TRBV29-1 to TRBJ2-2; TRBD2 aligns across 7 bases. CDR3 length: 14 amino acids. From germline, CDR1 is SQVTM and CDR2 ANQGSEA. Germline trimming cut 5 bases from V and 4 bases from J; bases unmatched to any gene: 7. CDR3 amino acids: CSVTGTTFTGELFF. DNA for the CDR3: TGCAGCGTTACTGGGACTACTTTCACCGGGGAGCTGTTTTTT.

This clone has a handful of counts. The chain has TRBV4-1 and TRBJ1-5; D possibly corresponds to TRBD1 (5 bases). The V gene lost 0 bases and the J gene lost 3 bases, with 15 bases spanning the gap. Germline V gene data show CDR1 as MGHRA and CDR2 as YSYEKL. The CDR3 consists of 17 residues. The CDR3 sequence is CASSQDNGQGINQPQHF. CDR3 DNA sequence: TGCGCCAGCAGCCAAGATAATGGGCAGGGAATCAATCAGCCCCAGCATTTT.

This clone has a single count. The chain recombines TRBV5-1 with TRBJ2-3, with 9 bases lining up with TRBD2. Germline lookup yields CDR1 SGHRS and CDR2 YFSETQ. V gave up 2 bases and J gave up 5 bases; unmatched junction bases: 6. CDR3 length: 15 residues. The CDR3 DNA is TGCGCCAGCAGCTTTAGCGGGAGTCGGGTAGATACGCAGTATTTT. Its protein is CASSFSGSRVDTQYF.

The V call is TRBV20-1, the J call TRBJ2-1; D gene uncertain. Trimming cost V 6 bases and J 5 bases, with 11 bases left between them. CDR1 is DFQATT, CDR2 SNEGSKA, per germline (reference sequence). CDR3 length: 12 amino acids. The CDR3 bases are TGCAGTGCCCACCTCAGGCACAATGAGCAGTTCTTC. The encoded protein is CSAHLRHNEQFF.

This clone was recorded at least ten times. This chain joins TRBV6-4 and TRBJ2-3, with D tentatively TRBD2 (5 bases). The CDR3 runs to 16 residues. Between the trimmed V and J ends, which lost 3 bases and 2 bases, there was a span of 15 bases. The V gene's germline CDR1 is MRHNA and CDR2 SNTAGT. CDR3 in amino acids: CASSEKAETYTDTQYF. The CDR3 bases are TGTGCCAGCAGTGAGAAAGCGGAGACCTACACAGATACGCAGTATTTT.

A few counts support this clone. V is TRBV6-1 and J is TRBJ1-5, with D possibly TRBD1 on 5 matching bases. The CDR3 runs to 17 residues. With 4 bases removed from V and 0 bases from J, the gap between germline ends came to 16 bases. In germline, CDR1 is MNHNS, CDR2 SASEGT. CDR3 region: CASSVKQVGVSNQPQHF. CDR3 nucleotides: TGTGCCAGCAGTGTCAAACAGGTGGGGGTTAGCAATCAGCCCCAGCATTTT.

This clone was seen at least ten times. In DNA, the CDR3 is TGTGCCAGCAGGCCCACGGGACAGGGACTTAACCAGTACTTC. Amino acids: CASRPTGQGLNQYF. J is TRBJ2-5 and V is TRBV6-1; 9 nucleotides agree with TRBD1. The V segment lost 6 bases and the J segment 10 bases; nucleotides outside the gene matches: 12. CDR3 length: 14 amino acids. The V gene's germline CDR1 is MNHNS and CDR2 SASEGT.